The 13 T cell receptor beta chains presented below share a single source sample, sequenced in a study of blood T cell repertoires in COVID-19. Only in-frame clones appear in the TCRdb table, and some are missing; sequencing was by immunoSEQ multiplex PCR. Altogether 250,000 to 350,000 clones are present, 80% to 90% being singletons, with the ten largest covering about 2.2%. Sample: PBMCs or T cells enriched from blood (not recorded which). The receptor set was obtained from a woman aged 18-35 years who had recovered from COVID-19.

The chain combines TRBV6-1 with TRBJ2-1, with 8 bases identical to TRBD1. V shed 2 bases and J 6 bases; nucleotides not matched to a gene: 3. Germline V gives CDR1 MNHNS, CDR2 SASEGT. The CDR3 totals 14 residues. The CDR3 protein is CASSEQGAVNEQFF. In DNA, the CDR3 is TGTGCCAGCAGTGAACAGGGGGCCGTCAATGAGCAGTTCTTC.

The chain uses TRBV11-1 and TRBJ1-2, with 12 positions matching TRBD1. After removal of 5 bases from V and 9 bases from J, the junction contained 10 bases not matched to a gene. Germline V gene sequence: CDR1 SGHAT, CDR2 FQDESV (reference sequence). The CDR3 runs 15 residues. Here the CDR3 reads CASSIGDRGRRSYTF. The CDR3 DNA reads as TGTGCCAGCAGCATAGGGGACAGGGGGCGCCGAAGCTACACCTTC. Using reference TRBV11-1 and TRBJ1-2 for the parts outside the CDR3, the full variable domain is EAEVAQSPRYKITEKSQAVAFWCDPISGHATLYWYRQILGQGPELLVQFQDESVVDDSQLPKDRFSAERLKGVDSTLKIQPAELGDSAMYLCASSIGDRGRRSYTFGSGTRLTVV.

This clone was recorded a few times. This chain joins TRBV12-3 or TRBV12-4 and TRBJ1-2; TRBD1 agrees at 8 bases. Trimming at V came to 5 bases and at J to 6 bases, leaving 5 bases not matched to a gene. The CDR3 has 13 residues. For the CDR3, the DNA is TGTGCCAGCAGTACTGGACAGGGCGATGGCTACACCTTC. Translation gives CASSTGQGDGYTF.

The chain has TRBV5-6 and TRBJ1-2; D gene ambiguous. This CDR3 contains 17 residues. Germline-derived CDR1 and CDR2 are SGHDT and YYEEEE. The germline V and J ends were trimmed by 1 base and 3 bases, with 19 bases remaining between them. The CDR3 loop reads CASSLLYREGWDYGYTF. The CDR3 nucleotides read TGTGCCAGCAGCTTGTTGTATAGGGAGGGATGGGACTATGGCTACACCTTC.

The chain is built from TRBV19 and TRBJ2-2, with 8 bases matching TRBD1. CDR1 and CDR2 from the germline V gene are LNHDA and SQIVND (reference sequence). The CDR3 length is 14 residues. Unmatched junction bases numbered 6, after V lost 6 bases and J lost 6 bases. CDR3 residues: CASRGQVYSGELFF. The CDR3 nucleotides read TGTGCCAGTAGGGGACAGGTATACTCCGGGGAGCTGTTTTTT.

The V call is TRBV19, the J call TRBJ1-4, with TRBD1 matching over 7 bases. The CDR3 consists of 15 residues. V lost 3 bases, J lost 4 bases, and 5 bases stayed unmatched. Germline CDR1 reads LNHDA; CDR2 reads SQIVND (reference sequence). This chain's CDR3 is CASSIFQGGNEKLFF. CDR3 nucleotide sequence: TGTGCCAGTAGTATCTTCCAGGGGGGTAATGAAAAACTGTTTTTT.

This chain links TRBV7-2 with TRBJ2-2; D possibly corresponds to TRBD2 (5 bases). CDR3 length: 14 amino acids. Trimming pared 5 bases from V and 4 bases from J, leaving 11 bases between. Germline V lookup: CDR1 SGHTA, CDR2 FQGNSA. CDR3 protein: CASSKRTFTGELFF. In DNA form, the CDR3 reads TGTGCCAGCAGCAAACGGACTTTCACCGGGGAGCTGTTTTTT.

The V call is TRBV19, the J call TRBJ1-5, with D tentatively TRBD1 (6 bases). From germline, CDR1 is LNHDA and CDR2 SQIVND (reference sequence). The CDR3 covers 15 residues. V was clipped by 3 bases and J by 1 base, with 10 bases between them. The CDR3 is CASSIRDNSNQPQHF. The CDR3 DNA follows: TGTGCCAGTAGTATCCGGGACAACAGCAATCAGCCCCAGCATTTT.

The V and J genes are TRBV5-1 and TRBJ1-5; D remains unclear. This CDR3 is 14 amino acids long. The V and J ends lost 2 bases and 2 bases respectively, with 8 bases between them. Germline CDR1 reads SGHRS; CDR2 reads YFSETQ. The CDR3 DNA is TGCGCCAGCAGCTTCCGGGGTGGCAATCAGCCCCAGCATTTT. It codes for CASSFRGGNQPQHF.

Only a few counts were recorded for this clone. The chain couples TRBV10-1 to TRBJ2-2, with 9 bases aligning to TRBD1. The CDR3 totals 17 residues. Germline CDR1 WNHNN, CDR2 SYGVQD (reference sequence). The J segment lost 5 bases and the V segment lost 0 bases, leaving 7 bases of the junction unmatched. The CDR3 region has the DNA TGCGCCAGCAGTGAGTCCCGGGACAGGGTAGGAACCGGGGAGCTGTTTTTT. It translates to CASSESRDRVGTGELFF.

The chain has TRBV5-1 and TRBJ1-1, with D unresolved. Looked up from germline, CDR1 is SGHRS and CDR2 is YFSETQ. The CDR3 loop spans 17 amino acids. V lost 2 bases and J lost 0, with 17 bases in between. The CDR3 reads CASSLGPRAGMNTEAFF. The CDR3 DNA is TGCGCCAGCAGCTTAGGGCCCCGGGCCGGGATGAACACTGAAGCTTTCTTT.

The chain recombines TRBV15 with TRBJ1-1; D is ambiguous. In germline, CDR1 is LNHNV, CDR2 YYDKDF (reference sequence). The ends were cut back, 0 bases at V and 7 bases at J, with 9 bases in the middle. This CDR3 contains 13 residues. The CDR3 nucleotides are TGTGCCACCAGCAGAGAGTGGGAGGGTGAAGCTTTCTTT. Encoded protein: CATSREWEGEAFF.

The J gene is TRBJ1-1, the V gene TRBV11-2; D is undetermined. Per the germline V gene, CDR1 is SGHAT and CDR2 is FQNNGV. Trimming took off 5 bases at V and 10 bases at J, with 14 bases between the two ends. This CDR3 comprises 12 residues. CDR3 nucleotide sequence: TGTGCCAGCAGCCCGATTAGATTCGCAGCTTTCTTT. The encoded protein is CASSPIRFAAFF.